What follows describes a single T cell receptor beta chain. TCRdb re-analysed the 5' RACE reads in MiXCR, keeping a single row per CDR3 protein. The sample yields a few hundred thousand distinct CDR3 sequences, approximately 14% seen once. This sample stems from a study of T-cell memory formation after mild COVID-19. This CDR3 has 14 amino acids. The germline V and J ends were trimmed by 2 bases and 2 bases, with 9 bases remaining between them. V usage is TRBV12-3 or TRBV12-4 and J usage is TRBJ2-5; D perhaps matches TRBD2 (6 bases). Sequenced sample: PBMCs or a T cell subset sorted from them (not recorded which). The source of this sequence is a man aged 18-30 years who had mild COVID-19 (a few samples of this study predate the infection). Cell type and time point are not known. The CDR3: CASSLWGVQETQYF. DNA for the CDR3: TGTGCCAGCAGTTTATGGGGGGTACAAGAGACCCAGTACTTC.